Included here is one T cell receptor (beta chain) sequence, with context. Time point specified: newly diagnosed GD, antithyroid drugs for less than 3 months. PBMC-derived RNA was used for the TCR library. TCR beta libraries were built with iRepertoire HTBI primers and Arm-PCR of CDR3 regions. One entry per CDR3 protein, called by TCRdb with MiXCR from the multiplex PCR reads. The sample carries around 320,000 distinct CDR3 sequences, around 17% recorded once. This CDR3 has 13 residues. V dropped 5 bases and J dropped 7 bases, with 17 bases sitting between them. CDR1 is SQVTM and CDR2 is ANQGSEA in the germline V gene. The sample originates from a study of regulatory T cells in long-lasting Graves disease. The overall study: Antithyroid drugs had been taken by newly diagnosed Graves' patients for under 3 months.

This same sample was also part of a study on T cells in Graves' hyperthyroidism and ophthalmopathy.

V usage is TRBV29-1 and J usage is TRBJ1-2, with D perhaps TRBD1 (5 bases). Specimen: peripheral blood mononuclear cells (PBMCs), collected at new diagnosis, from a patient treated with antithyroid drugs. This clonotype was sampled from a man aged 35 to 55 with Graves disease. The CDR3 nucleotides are TGCAGCGTTCCCTCGGTGGGAAGGGGTGGCTACACCTTC. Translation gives CSVPSVGRGGYTF.